Following are 18 T cell receptor beta chains from one sample sequenced in a study of blood T cell repertoires in COVID-19. Here immunoSEQ multiplex PCR was the method, and the copy in TCRdb shows in-frame clones only, minus some. The sample has roughly 250,000 clones, 75% to 90% seen once. Sequencing was performed on PBMCs or T cells enriched from blood (not recorded which). These TCRs come from a woman aged 30 to 39 who had recovered from COVID-19.

The V and J genes are TRBV28 and TRBJ1-5; D remains unclear. V gave up 6 bases and J gave up 3 bases, with 6 bases separating them. Germline CDR1 MDHEN, CDR2 SYDVKM. The CDR3 is 12 residues long. The CDR3 DNA reads as TGTGCCAGCAGCTCTGTCAATCAGCCCCAGCATTTT. Protein sequence: CASSSVNQPQHF. Full variable domain (missing parts from reference TRBV28 and TRBJ1-5): DVKVTQSSRYLVKRTGEKVFLECVQDMDHENMFWYRQDPGLGLRLIYFSYDVKMKEKGDIPEGYSVSREKKERFSLILESASTNQTSMYLCASSSVNQPQHFGDGTRLSIL.

The chain links TRBV19 to TRBJ1-2; D is unclear. The CDR3 is made up of 14 amino acids. In germline, CDR1 is LNHDA, CDR2 SQIVND (reference sequence). Trimming shortened V by 4 bases and J by 4 bases, and 13 bases separated the two germline ends. Written as DNA, the CDR3 is TGTGCCAGTAGTACGGTTCCCTCTGGCTATGGCTACACCTTC. Translated: CASSTVPSGYGYTF.

This chain links TRBV28 with TRBJ1-1, with TRBD1 matching over 10 bases. The CDR3 extends over 16 amino acids. CDR1 is MDHEN and CDR2 is SYDVKM in the germline V gene. Trimming at V came to 5 bases and at J to 5 bases, leaving 11 bases not matched to a gene. The CDR3 coding sequence is TGTGCCAGCAGTCTTCTTAGGACAGGGGGTTTGACTGAAGCTTTCTTT. Its translation: CASSLLRTGGLTEAFF.

This sequence joins TRBV24-1 and TRBJ1-1; weak D call: TRBD1 (6 bases). Germline V gives CDR1 KGHDR, CDR2 SFDVKD. This CDR3 contains 13 residues. V dropped 9 bases and J dropped 1 base, with 11 bases sitting between them. The CDR3 spells CATQGGGNTEAFF. The CDR3 DNA sequence: TGTGCCACCCAAGGGGGGGGGAACACTGAAGCTTTCTTT.

J is TRBJ1-1 and V is TRBV5-8; possible D gene TRBD1, 5 bases. Germline values: CDR1 SGHTS, CDR2 YDEGEE. V lost 0 bases to trimming and J lost 1 base, with 13 bases between them. The CDR3 runs to 16 residues. In DNA, the CDR3 is TGTGCCAGCAGCTTGGGGGCGGGGCGGAAGAACACTGAAGCTTTCTTT. Its protein is CASSLGAGRKNTEAFF. Together with reference TRBV5-8 and TRBJ1-1, the CDR3 gives the full variable domain: EAGVTQSPTHLIKTRGQQATLRCSPISGHTSVYWYQQALGLGLQFLLWYDEGEERNRGNFPPRFSGRQFPNYSSELNVNALELEDSALYLCASSLGAGRKNTEAFFGQGTRLTVV.

Points on this clone: It may be a read error: a sequence one base away is much more abundant. The identical CDR3 is also encoded by other nucleotide sequences in the sample. The CDR3 region is CASSLISPNSILAGGTGANVLTF. CDR3 nucleotide sequence: TGCGCCAGCAGCCTCATAAGCCCGAACTCAATACTAGCGGGGGGGACTGGGGCCAACGTCCTGACTTTC. V usage is TRBV5-1 and J usage is TRBJ2-6; 13 bases align to TRBD2. J was trimmed by 2 bases and V by 4 bases; bases with no gene match: 21. The CDR3 contains 23 residues. Germline V gives CDR1 SGHRS, CDR2 YFSETQ.

This clone has only one observation. CDR3 loop: CAIKEDGTSLPLDEQFF. In nucleotides, the CDR3 is TGTGCCATCAAAGAAGACGGGACTAGCCTTCCCCTTGATGAGCAGTTCTTC. The chain uses TRBV10-3 and TRBJ2-1, with 9 bases matching TRBD2. The germline CDR1 and CDR2 sequences are ENHRY and SYGVKD. The CDR3 contains 17 residues. J was trimmed by 8 bases and V by 7 bases; bases with no gene match: 18.

V gene TRBV5-4 combines with J gene TRBJ1-2; TRBD1 is a possible D gene (5 bases). Trimming pared 4 bases from V and 4 bases from J, leaving 17 bases between. This CDR3 region has 15 residues. Germline V lookup: CDR1 SGHNT, CDR2 YYREEE (reference sequence). CDR3 in amino acids: CASSIPGRDFYGYTF. CDR3 nucleotide sequence: TGTGCCAGCAGCATTCCGGGCCGGGACTTCTATGGCTACACCTTC.

The chain joins TRBV7-2 to TRBJ2-1; D gene uncertain. Per germline, CDR1 SGHTA and CDR2 FQGNSA. The CDR3 consists of 14 residues. The V end was cut by 5 bases, the J end by 8 bases, with 16 bases between. CDR3 sequence reads: CASSPRVSLDEQFF. As DNA, the CDR3 is TGTGCCAGCAGCCCCCGAGTTAGCTTGGATGAGCAGTTCTTC.

The V call is TRBV5-5, the J call TRBJ1-2, with D maybe TRBD1 (5 bases). V was clipped by 0 bases and J by 4 bases, with 13 bases between them. Per germline, CDR1 SGHKS and CDR2 YYEKEE (reference sequence). This CDR3 region has 15 residues. The CDR3: CASSLEGREAYGYTF. CDR3 DNA sequence: TGTGCCAGCAGCTTGGAGGGCAGGGAGGCCTATGGCTACACCTTC.

The chain is built from TRBV28 and TRBJ1-2; no definite D call. CDR3 length equals 12 residues. V was pared by 3 bases and J by 4 bases, with 6 bases between. Germline CDR1 MDHEN, CDR2 SYDVKM. The chain's CDR3 is CASSFRSYGYTF. Here the CDR3 DNA reads TGTGCCAGCAGTTTTCGTAGCTATGGCTACACCTTC.

V is TRBV2 and J is TRBJ2-5; 8 positions match TRBD2. Germline V gene lookup returns CDR1 SNHLY and CDR2 FYNNEI. With 7 bases clipped from V and 2 bases from J, the junction kept 3 bases outside the gene matches. The CDR3 contains 13 residues. The CDR3 nucleotides read TGTGCCAGCAACGGGGGGGGTCAAGAGACCCAGTACTTC. Protein: CASNGGGQETQYF.

The gene calls are TRBV11-1 and TRBJ2-5; TRBD2 agrees at 8 bases. Germline CDR1 is SGHAT and CDR2 is FQDESV (reference sequence). CDR3 length: 14 residues. V was pared by 7 bases and J by 4 bases, with 8 bases of the junction left unmatched. In DNA form, the CDR3 reads TGTGCCAGCACCCAACGGGGGGGAAGAGAGACCCAGTACTTC. Translated: CASTQRGGRETQYF.

This sequence joins TRBV2 and TRBJ1-2; possible D gene TRBD1, 6 bases. The CDR3 covers 16 residues. Trimming cost V 8 bases and J 1 base, with 20 bases left between them. Germline-derived CDR1 and CDR2 are SNHLY and FYNNEI. The CDR3 DNA follows: TGTGCCAGCGGTAAAGGCGGACAGACTATTAACTATGGCTACACCTTC. It specifies CASGKGGQTINYGYTF.

The rearrangement joins TRBV5-6 to TRBJ1-5; no clear D. Germline V gene lookup returns CDR1 SGHDT and CDR2 YYEEEE. The CDR3 covers 15 residues. V was clipped by 2 bases and J by 2 bases, with 11 bases between them. CDR3 amino acids: CASSFRSFGNQPQHF. CDR3 sequence (DNA): TGTGCCAGCAGCTTTAGGAGTTTTGGCAATCAGCCCCAGCATTTT.

The V call is TRBV5-1, the J call TRBJ2-2; 10 bases map to TRBD1. J lost 4 bases, V lost 5 bases, and 5 bases had no gene match. The CDR3 has 15 amino acids. CDR1 and CDR2 (germline): SGHRS, YFSETQ. The CDR3 DNA follows: TGCGCCAGCAGGGCCGGGACAGGGGTCACCGGGGAGCTGTTTTTT. Its protein is CASRAGTGVTGELFF.

J is TRBJ1-2 and V is TRBV12-3 or TRBV12-4; TRBD1 aligns across 8 bases. V was pared by 5 bases and J by 8 bases, with 7 bases of the junction left unmatched. The CDR3 is made up of 13 amino acids. The CDR3 here is CASSGQGTWGYTF. CDR3 nucleotides: TGTGCCAGCAGTGGACAGGGTACTTGGGGCTACACCTTC.

The rearrangement uses TRBV30 and TRBJ1-2; weak D call: TRBD1 (6 bases). The CDR3 spans 14 residues. V was cut by 5 bases and J by 2 bases, with 15 bases left in between. Germline loops: CDR1 GTSNPN, CDR2 SVGIG (reference sequence). This CDR3 is CAWYRDKTNYGYTF. Here the CDR3 DNA reads TGTGCCTGGTACAGGGACAAGACGAACTATGGCTACACCTTC. Complete variable domain (other parts from reference TRBV30 and TRBJ1-2): SQTIHQWPATLVQPVGSPLSLECTVEGTSNPNLYWYRQAAGRGLQLLFYSVGIGQISSEVPQNLSASRPQDRQFILSSKKLLLSDSGFYLCAWYRDKTNYGYTFGSGTRLTVV.